Below, 14 T cell receptor beta chains from the same sample are listed, as sequenced in a study of vaccination and CD4 T cells after COVID-19. No antigen is known for these receptors. Sequencing of cultured CD4+ T cell DNA used the Oncomine TCR Beta short-read assay. MiXCR, applied by TCRdb to the PCR reads, yields one record per CDR3 protein. The table shows under 25,000 distinct CDR3 sequences, with 40% occurring only once. Treatment defined: roughly 10-day PBMC culture with coronavirus spike peptide pools or control peptides (ViraFEST assay). The source material was CD4+ T cells from blood, cultured in vitro, sampled after SARS-CoV-2 vaccination. These TCRs come from a human donor who had recovered from COVID-19.

This clonotype was found a few times. The CDR3 DNA follows: TGTGCCAGCAGCTTAACGGGACCGTCCTCTGGAAACACCATATATTTT. It is translated as CASSLTGPSSGNTIYF. This chain joins TRBV7-6 and TRBJ1-3, with D possibly being TRBD1 (5 bases). CDR1 is SGHVS, CDR2 FNYEAQ, per germline. The CDR3 consists of 16 residues. With 2 bases removed from V and 0 bases from J, the gap between germline ends came to 11 bases.

V and J are TRBV4-3 and TRBJ2-1; D may match TRBD1 or TRBD2 (6 bases each). V lost 0 bases to trimming and J lost 4 bases, with 13 bases between them. CDR3 length equals 16 residues. The germline V gene encodes CDR1 LGHNA and CDR2 YSLEER. CDR3 DNA: TGCGCCAGCAGCCAAGATGGCCGGGGGCCATACAATGAGCAGTTCTTC. This codes for CASSQDGRGPYNEQFF.

Note on this clonotype: This may come from a read error, since a much larger clone is one base off. The rearrangement uses TRBV24-1 and TRBJ1-1; D remains ambiguous. The germline V gene encodes CDR1 KGHDR and CDR2 SFDVKD. The CDR3 runs 12 residues. The CDR3 is CATGDGSTEAFF. The CDR3 DNA follows: TGTGCCACCGGTGATGGGAGCACTGAAGCTTTCTTT.

The V and J genes are TRBV5-5 and TRBJ2-5, with 14 bases that match TRBD2. CDR1 and CDR2 (germline): SGHKS, YYEKEE (reference sequence). The CDR3 length is 17 residues. J was trimmed by 1 base and V by 4 bases; bases with no gene match: 6. CDR3 DNA sequence: TGTGCCAGCAGCCTAGGGACTAGCGGGGGATTCCAAGAGACCCAGTACTTC. Translated, it gives CASSLGTSGGFQETQYF.

The sample holds a few counts of this clonotype. The chain employs TRBV7-2 and TRBJ1-1, with D possibly being TRBD1 (5 bases). Trimming took off 10 bases at V and 3 bases at J, with 24 bases between the two ends. Germline V CDR1 and CDR2: SGHTA, FQGNSA. CDR3 size: 16 residues. The CDR3, as DNA: TGTGCCACCCTACGGGACCTCACCTCGTGGGACACTGAAGCTTTCTTT. It encodes CATLRDLTSWDTEAFF.

This clonotype turned up a few times. V gene TRBV20-1 combines with J gene TRBJ2-7; D is ambiguous. CDR1 DFQATT and CDR2 SNEGSKA come from the germline V gene (reference sequence). V lost 3 bases, J lost 0 bases, and 6 bases lay in between. CDR3 length: 12 amino acids. The CDR3 bases are TGCAGTGCTAGCGGGTTCTCCTACGAGCAGTACTTC. Translation gives CSASGFSYEQYF.

This clonotype was counted a few times. The rearrangement links TRBV28 to TRBJ2-5; possibly TRBD2 for D (5 bases). CDR3 length: 14 amino acids. Deletions cut 3 bases from V and 4 bases from J, with 12 bases between. Per germline, CDR1 MDHEN and CDR2 SYDVKM. Here the CDR3 DNA reads TGTGCCAGCAGTTTTTGGTCAGAGGGAGAGACCCAGTACTTC. Translating gives CASSFWSEGETQYF.

This clonotype was seen more than once but under ten times. This chain uses TRBV6-1 with TRBJ2-7, with a tentative D call TRBD2 (6 bases). Germline V gene lookup returns CDR1 MNHNS and CDR2 SASEGT. Trimming stripped 3 bases from V and 3 bases from J, with 9 bases between. The CDR3 length is 13 residues. The CDR3: CASSDGGGYEQYF. CDR3 coding DNA: TGTGCCAGCAGTGATGGGGGAGGCTACGAGCAGTACTTC.

The chain links TRBV28 to TRBJ2-7, with 7 positions matching TRBD1. V lost 5 bases to trimming and J lost 4 bases; unmatched junction nucleotides: 11. Germline CDR1 is MDHEN and CDR2 is SYDVKM. This CDR3 has 15 residues. Here the CDR3 reads CASSPSDRATYEQYF. The DNA of the CDR3 is TGTGCCAGCAGTCCCAGCGACAGGGCCACGTACGAGCAGTACTTC.

This clonotype was counted only a few times. The rearrangement links TRBV7-9 to TRBJ2-5; perhaps TRBD1 as D (6 bases). Trimming left V 6 bases short and J 3 bases short, with 14 bases between. CDR3 length equals 14 residues. In germline, CDR1 is SEHNR, CDR2 FQNEAQ (reference sequence). CDR3 coding DNA: TGTGCCAGCAGGAAATCAAGGACAGAAGAGACCCAGTACTTC. Translating it yields CASRKSRTEETQYF.

On this clonotype: Relative to the germline gene, one junction end is altered; a read error may explain this. The chain recombines TRBV4-1 with TRBJ2-7; perhaps TRBD2 as D (6 bases). From germline, CDR1 is MGHRA and CDR2 YSYEKL. The CDR3 is made up of 16 amino acids. In DNA form, the CDR3 reads TGCGTCAGCAGCCAAGATTCCCGGGGGTTTGGGTACGAGCAGTACTTC. Translation gives CVSSQDSRGFGYEQYF.

V usage is TRBV24-1 and J usage is TRBJ1-5; unclear D gene. CDR3 length: 15 residues. V was trimmed by 3 bases and J by 2 bases, leaving 10 bases between them. Per germline, CDR1 KGHDR and CDR2 SFDVKD. The CDR3 coding sequence is TGTGCCACCAGTGATAGAGGGTTTGGCAATCAGCCCCAGCATTTT. Protein: CATSDRGFGNQPQHF.

This clonotype has only a few counts. The chain carries TRBV7-2 and TRBJ2-3; 10 bases are a match to TRBD1. Germline loops: CDR1 SGHTA, CDR2 FQGNSA. This CDR3 contains 15 residues. J was trimmed by 3 bases and V by 5 bases; bases with no gene match: 5. Here the CDR3 reads CASSDRQGATDTQYF. CDR3 bases: TGTGCCAGCAGCGATCGACAGGGGGCAACAGATACGCAGTATTTT.

The chain is built from TRBV6-5 and TRBJ1-2, with D unresolved. CDR1 and CDR2 from the germline V gene are MNHEY and SVGAGI. The CDR3 length is 15 residues. The germline V and J ends were trimmed by 2 bases and 2 bases, with 12 bases remaining between them. This CDR3 is CASSYAQDGNYGYTF. CDR3 DNA: TGTGCCAGCAGTTACGCGCAGGACGGCAACTATGGCTACACCTTC.